This entry is about one TCR beta chain. Its target antigen remains unknown. No much larger clone is present one base from it, and per-base qualities are unavailable. TCRbeta CDR3 regions were amplified from genomic DNA by means of the immunoSEQ Assay, a bias-controlled multiplex PCR. The paper's data handling went like this. Within the assay, amplification of reference gene primers was used to estimate how many nucleated cells each sample contained. To quantify the absolute abundance of each unique TCRbeta CDR3 rearrangement, sequence reads were collapsed and filtered. For each sample, productive Simpson clonality was calculated as the square root of Simpson's diversity index over productive rearrangements. The source is immuneACCESS, and TCRdb retained only in-frame sequences with V and J called. Part of the clones is not carried over; for the studies checked, unresolved V genes explain less than half of this, and the remainder is unexplained. For V, J and clone size, that table is used; D and trimming come from the DNA. Within this sample are about 260,000 clones, with roughly 82% of them counted one time only. The top ten constitute 2% to 2.5% of the sample.

The sample belongs to a study of blood T cell repertoires in COVID-19 (dated by TCRdb to about 2020). About the study as a whole: The collaborator samples originated in the United States, Italy and Spain and spanned the acute and convalescent phases of COVID-19. The prospective study material was composed of cDNA or gDNA derived from T cells, B-cell-depleted T cells, or PBMCs. The dataset comprised deeply sampled blood TCRbeta repertoires from subjects exposed to, actively infected with, or recovered from COVID-19. The repertoires were made available in a free public database intended to serve as a resource for research on the immune response to SARS-CoV-2. The samples were drawn from the first 160 participants of the ongoing ImmuneRACE study and from 950 to 1,500 subjects provided by 6 global collaborators. Sample metadata almost always included a de-identified subject ID, COVID-19 status, age in years and sex. HLA class I and class II types, where available, came from metadata supplied by the sample provider rather than from assay-based typing.

Enrolling through a virtual design, the prospective study's participants ranged in age from roughly 18 to 95 years and lived across roughly 23 United States geographic areas. To assign participants to cohorts, the prospective study relied on clinical history that participants themselves reported in a screening survey and a study questionnaire. Recovered participants in ImmuneRACE Cohort 3 were defined as having two consecutive negative NP/OP PCR tests, clearance from a healthcare professional, or resolution of symptoms. Mobile phlebotomists in the prospective study collected whole blood, serum and a nasopharyngeal or oropharyngeal swab from every participant. Prospective study participants could optionally give additional blood draws and questionnaires over an approximately 2-month period. Before DNA extraction, blood samples from the prospective study were shipped at room temperature or frozen.

The germline V gene (reference sequence) supplies CDR1 SEHNR and CDR2 FQNEAQ. The germline V and J ends show losses of 1 base and 1 base respectively, and no gene match explains 11 bases of the junction. Measured from the cysteine to the phenylalanine, the CDR3 is 19 residues long. The CDR3 DNA has 57 bases and is translated from base 1. General conclusions and limits of the study: Clinical and demographic metadata were provided uncurated, with the amount varying by source and participant.

The receptor chain draws on TRBV7-9 and TRBJ1-3; the central 9 bases match TRBD1. This sequence originates from a woman in her fifties or sixties who had recovered from COVID-19. Sequenced material: PBMCs or T cells enriched from blood (not recorded which). Read as DNA, the sequence is TGTGCCAGCAGCTTAGTGCGTCTACAGGGGGCGGTTTCTGGAAACACCATATATTTT. This codes for CASSLVRLQGAVSGNTIYF.